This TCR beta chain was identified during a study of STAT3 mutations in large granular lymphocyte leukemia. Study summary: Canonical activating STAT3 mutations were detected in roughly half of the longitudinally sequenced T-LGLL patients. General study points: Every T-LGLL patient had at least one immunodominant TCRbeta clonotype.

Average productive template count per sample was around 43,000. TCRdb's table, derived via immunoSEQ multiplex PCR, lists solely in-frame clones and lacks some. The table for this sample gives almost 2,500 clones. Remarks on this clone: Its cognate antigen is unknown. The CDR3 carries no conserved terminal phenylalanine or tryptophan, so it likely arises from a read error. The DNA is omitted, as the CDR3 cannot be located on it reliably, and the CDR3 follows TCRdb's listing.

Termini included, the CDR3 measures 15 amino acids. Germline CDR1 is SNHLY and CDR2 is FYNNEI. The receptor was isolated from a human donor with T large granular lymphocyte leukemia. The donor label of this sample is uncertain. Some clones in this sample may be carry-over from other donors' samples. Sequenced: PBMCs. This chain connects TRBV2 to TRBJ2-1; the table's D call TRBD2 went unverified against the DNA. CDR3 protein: CASSERLAGYAPYNE.